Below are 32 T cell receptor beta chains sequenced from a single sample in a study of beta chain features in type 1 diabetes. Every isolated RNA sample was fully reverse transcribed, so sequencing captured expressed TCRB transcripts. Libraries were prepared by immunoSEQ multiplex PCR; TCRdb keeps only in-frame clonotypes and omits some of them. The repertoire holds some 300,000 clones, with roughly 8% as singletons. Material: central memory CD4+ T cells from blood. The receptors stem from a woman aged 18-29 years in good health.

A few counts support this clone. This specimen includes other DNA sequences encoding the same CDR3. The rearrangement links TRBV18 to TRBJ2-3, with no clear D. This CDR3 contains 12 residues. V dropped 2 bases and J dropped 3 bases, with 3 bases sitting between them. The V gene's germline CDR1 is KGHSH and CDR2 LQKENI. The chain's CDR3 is CASSPYTDTQYF. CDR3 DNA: TGTGCCAGCTCACCATATACAGATACGCAGTATTTT.

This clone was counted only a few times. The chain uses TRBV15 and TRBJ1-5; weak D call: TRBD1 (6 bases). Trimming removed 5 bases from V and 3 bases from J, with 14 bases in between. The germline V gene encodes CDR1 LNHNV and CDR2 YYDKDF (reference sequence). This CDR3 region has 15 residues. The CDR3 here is CATSGQTGSNQPQHF. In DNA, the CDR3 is TGTGCCACCAGCGGACAGACAGGATCCAATCAGCCCCAGCATTTT.

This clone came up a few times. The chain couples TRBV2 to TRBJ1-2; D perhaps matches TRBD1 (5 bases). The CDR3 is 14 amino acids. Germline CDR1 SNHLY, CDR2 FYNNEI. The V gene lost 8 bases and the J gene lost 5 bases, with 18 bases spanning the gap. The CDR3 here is CASGELGVGYGYTF. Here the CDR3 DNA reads TGTGCCAGCGGCGAACTGGGGGTTGGATATGGCTACACCTTC.

The CDR3 DNA sequence: TGTGCCAGCAGCCTACAGGGATGGACTGAAGCTTTCTTT. As protein: CASSLQGWTEAFF. V and J are TRBV7-2 and TRBJ1-1; tentative D call: TRBD1 (6 bases). The V gene's germline CDR1 is SGHTA and CDR2 FQGNSA. Trimming removed 5 bases at V and 5 bases at J, with 12 bases between. This CDR3 spans 13 amino acids.

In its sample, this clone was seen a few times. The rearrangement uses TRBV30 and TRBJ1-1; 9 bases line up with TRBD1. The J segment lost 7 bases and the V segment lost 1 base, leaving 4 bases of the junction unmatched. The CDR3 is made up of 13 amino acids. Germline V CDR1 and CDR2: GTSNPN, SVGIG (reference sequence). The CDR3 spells CAWSGGQGREAFF. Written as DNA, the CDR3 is TGTGCCTGGAGTGGGGGACAGGGCCGTGAAGCTTTCTTT.

The CDR3, as DNA: TGTGCCAGCAGTCTTGCCGGGACAGGGTCCTACGAGCAGTACTTC. Translation gives CASSLAGTGSYEQYF. The chain employs TRBV28 and TRBJ2-7, with 9 bases matching TRBD1. The length of the CDR3 is 15 residues. Trimming took 5 bases from V and 1 from J; bases not matched to a gene: 6. The germline V gene encodes CDR1 MDHEN and CDR2 SYDVKM.

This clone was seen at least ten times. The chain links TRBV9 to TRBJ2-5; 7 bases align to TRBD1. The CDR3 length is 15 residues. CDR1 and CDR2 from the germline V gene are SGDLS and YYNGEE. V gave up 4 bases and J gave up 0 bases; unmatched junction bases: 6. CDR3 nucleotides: TGTGCCAGCAGCATCATGACAGGGAACCAAGAGACCCAGTACTTC. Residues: CASSIMTGNQETQYF. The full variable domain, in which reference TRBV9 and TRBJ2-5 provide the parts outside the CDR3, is DSGVTQTPKHLITATGQRVTLRCSPRSGDLSVYWYQQSLDQGLQFLIQYYNGEERAKGNILERFSAQQFPDLHSELNLSSLELGDSALYFCASSIMTGNQETQYFGPGTRLLVL.

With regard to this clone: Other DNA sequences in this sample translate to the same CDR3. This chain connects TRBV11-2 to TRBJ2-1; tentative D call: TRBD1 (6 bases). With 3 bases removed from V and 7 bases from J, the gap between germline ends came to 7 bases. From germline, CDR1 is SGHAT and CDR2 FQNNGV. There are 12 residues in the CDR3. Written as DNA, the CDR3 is TGTGCCAGCAGCTTCAGGGGTAATGAGCAGTTCTTC. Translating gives CASSFRGNEQFF.

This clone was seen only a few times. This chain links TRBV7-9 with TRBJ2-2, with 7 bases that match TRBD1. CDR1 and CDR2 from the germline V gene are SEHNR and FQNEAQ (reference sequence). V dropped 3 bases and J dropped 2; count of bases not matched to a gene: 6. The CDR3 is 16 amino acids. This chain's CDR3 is CASSFDRVFNTGELFF. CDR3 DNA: TGTGCCAGCAGCTTCGACAGGGTTTTCAACACCGGGGAGCTGTTTTTT.

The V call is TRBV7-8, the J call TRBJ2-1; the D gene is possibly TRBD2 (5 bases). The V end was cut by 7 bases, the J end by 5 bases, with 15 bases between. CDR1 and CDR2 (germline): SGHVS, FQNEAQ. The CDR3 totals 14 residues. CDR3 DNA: TGTGCCAGCATCCCCGTGCGGGCCCACAATGAGCAGTTCTTC. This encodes CASIPVRAHNEQFF. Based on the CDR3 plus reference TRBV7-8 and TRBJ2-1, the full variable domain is GAGVSQSPRYKVAKRGQDVALRCDPISGHVSLFWYQQALGQGPEFLTYFQNEAQLDKSGLPSDRFFAERPEGSVSTLKIQRTQQEDSAVYLCASIPVRAHNEQFFGPGTRLTVL.

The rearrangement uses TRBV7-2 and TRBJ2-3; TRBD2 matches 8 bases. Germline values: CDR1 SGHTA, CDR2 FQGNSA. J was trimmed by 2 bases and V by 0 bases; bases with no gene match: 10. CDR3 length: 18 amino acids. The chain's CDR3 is CASSLASAGGLSTDTQYF. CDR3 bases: TGTGCCAGCAGCTTAGCGTCGGCGGGGGGCCTATCCACAGATACGCAGTATTTT. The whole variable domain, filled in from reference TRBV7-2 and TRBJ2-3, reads GAGVSQSPSNKVTEKGKDVELRCDPISGHTALYWYRQSLGQGLEFLIYFQGNSAPDKSGLPSDRFSAERTGGSVSTLTIQRTQQEDSAVYLCASSLASAGGLSTDTQYFGPGTRLTVL.

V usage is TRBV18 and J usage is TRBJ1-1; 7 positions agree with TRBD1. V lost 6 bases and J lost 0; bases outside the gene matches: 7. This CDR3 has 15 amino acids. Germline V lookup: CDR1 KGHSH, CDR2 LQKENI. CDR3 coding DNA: TGTGCCAGCTCCCCCGCGACAGGGATGAACACTGAAGCTTTCTTT. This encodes CASSPATGMNTEAFF.

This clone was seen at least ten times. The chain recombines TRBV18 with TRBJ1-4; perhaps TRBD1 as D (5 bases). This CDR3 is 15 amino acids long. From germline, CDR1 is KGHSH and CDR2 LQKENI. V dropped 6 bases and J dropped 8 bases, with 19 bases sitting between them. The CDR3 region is CASSRPGLRFEKLFF. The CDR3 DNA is TGTGCCAGCTCCAGACCGGGGCTCCGATTCGAAAAACTGTTTTTT.

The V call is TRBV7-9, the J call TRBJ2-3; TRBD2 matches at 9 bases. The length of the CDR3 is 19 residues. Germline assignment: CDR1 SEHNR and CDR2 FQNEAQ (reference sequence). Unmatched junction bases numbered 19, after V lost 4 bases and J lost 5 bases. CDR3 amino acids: CASSSHPPFSAGGQDTQYF. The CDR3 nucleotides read TGTGCCAGCAGCTCCCACCCCCCATTCTCGGCGGGGGGGCAAGATACGCAGTATTTT. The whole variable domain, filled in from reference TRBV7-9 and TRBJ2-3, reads DTGVSQNPRHKITKRGQNVTFRCDPISEHNRLYWYRQTLGQGPEFLTYFQNEAQLEKSRLLSDRFSAERPKGSFSTLEIQRTEQGDSAMYLCASSSHPPFSAGGQDTQYFGPGTRLTVL.

In nucleotides, the CDR3 is TGTGCCAGCAGCTTTGGGGAGACGTCTAATGAAAAACTGTTTTTT. The encoded protein is CASSFGETSNEKLFF. The chain joins TRBV7-9 to TRBJ1-4; the D is unclear. Germline V gives CDR1 SEHNR, CDR2 FQNEAQ (reference sequence). V lost 3 bases to trimming and J lost 3 bases, with 11 bases between them. This CDR3 is built from 15 residues.

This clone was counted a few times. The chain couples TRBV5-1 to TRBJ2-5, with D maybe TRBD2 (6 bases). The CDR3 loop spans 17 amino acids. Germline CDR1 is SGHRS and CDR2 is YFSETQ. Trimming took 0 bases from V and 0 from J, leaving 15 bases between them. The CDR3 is CASSLGGPGVYQETQYF. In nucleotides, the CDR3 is TGCGCCAGCAGCTTGGGAGGGCCGGGGGTGTACCAAGAGACCCAGTACTTC.

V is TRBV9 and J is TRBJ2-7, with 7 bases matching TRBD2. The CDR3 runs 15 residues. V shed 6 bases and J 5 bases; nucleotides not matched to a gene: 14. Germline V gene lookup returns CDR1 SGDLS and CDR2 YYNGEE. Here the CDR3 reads CASNLGEGDGHEQYF. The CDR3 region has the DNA TGTGCCAGCAATCTAGGGGAGGGAGACGGCCACGAGCAGTACTTC.

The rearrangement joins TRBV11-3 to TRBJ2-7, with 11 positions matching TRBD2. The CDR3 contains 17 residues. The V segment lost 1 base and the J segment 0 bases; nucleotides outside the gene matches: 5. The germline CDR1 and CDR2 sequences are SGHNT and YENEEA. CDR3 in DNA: TGTGCCAGCAGCTTAGGGACTAGCGGGCCTAGCTCCTACGAGCAGTACTTC. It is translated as CASSLGTSGPSSYEQYF. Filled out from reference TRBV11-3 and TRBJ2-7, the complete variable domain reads EAGVVQSPRYKIIEKKQPVAFWCNPISGHNTLYWYLQNLGQGPELLIRYENEEAVDDSQLPKDRFSAERLKGVDSTLKIQPAELGDSAVYLCASSLGTSGPSSYEQYFGPGTRLTVT.

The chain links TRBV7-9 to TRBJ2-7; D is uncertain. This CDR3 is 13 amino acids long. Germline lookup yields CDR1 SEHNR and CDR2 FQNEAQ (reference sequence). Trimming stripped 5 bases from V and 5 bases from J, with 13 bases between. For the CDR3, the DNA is TGTGCCAGCAGCACGGCCCGCCTCCACGAGCAGTACGTC. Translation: CASSTARLHEQYV.

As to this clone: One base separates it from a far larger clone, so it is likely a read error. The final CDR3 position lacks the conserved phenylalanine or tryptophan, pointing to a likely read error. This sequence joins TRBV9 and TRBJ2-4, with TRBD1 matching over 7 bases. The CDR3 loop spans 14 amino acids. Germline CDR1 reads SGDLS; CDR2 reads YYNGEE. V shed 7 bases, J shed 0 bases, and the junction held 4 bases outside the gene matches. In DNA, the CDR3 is TGTGCCAGCGGAAGGGGGCTAGCCAAAAACATTCAGTACCTC. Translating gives CASGRGLAKNIQYL.

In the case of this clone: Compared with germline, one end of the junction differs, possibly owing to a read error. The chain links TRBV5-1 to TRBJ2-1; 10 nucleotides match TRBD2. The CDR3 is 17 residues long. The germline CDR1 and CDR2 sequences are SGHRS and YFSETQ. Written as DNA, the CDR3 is TGCGCCAGCACCTTGATGGCTAGCGGGGGAGCATACAATGAGCAGTTCTTC. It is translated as CASTLMASGGAYNEQFF.

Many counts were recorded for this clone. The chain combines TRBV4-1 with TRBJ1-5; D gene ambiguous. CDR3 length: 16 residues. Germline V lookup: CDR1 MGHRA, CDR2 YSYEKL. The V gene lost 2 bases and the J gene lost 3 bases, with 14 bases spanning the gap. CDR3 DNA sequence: TGCGCCAGCAGCCAATTGCTCAGCAAAACCAATCAGCCCCAGCATTTT. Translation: CASSQLLSKTNQPQHF.

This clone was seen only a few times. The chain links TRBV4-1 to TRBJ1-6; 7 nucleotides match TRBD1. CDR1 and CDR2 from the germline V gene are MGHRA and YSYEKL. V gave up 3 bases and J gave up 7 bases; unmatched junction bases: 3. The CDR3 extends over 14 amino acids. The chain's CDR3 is CASSQETGNSPLHF. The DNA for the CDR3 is TGCGCCAGCAGCCAGGAGACAGGGAATTCACCCCTCCACTTT.

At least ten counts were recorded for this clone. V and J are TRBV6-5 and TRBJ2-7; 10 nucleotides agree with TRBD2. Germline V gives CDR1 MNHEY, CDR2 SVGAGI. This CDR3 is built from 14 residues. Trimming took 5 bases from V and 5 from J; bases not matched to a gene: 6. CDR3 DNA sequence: TGTGCCAGCAGTCGCGTAGCGGGGGGTAACGAGCAGTACGTC. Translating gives CASSRVAGGNEQYV.

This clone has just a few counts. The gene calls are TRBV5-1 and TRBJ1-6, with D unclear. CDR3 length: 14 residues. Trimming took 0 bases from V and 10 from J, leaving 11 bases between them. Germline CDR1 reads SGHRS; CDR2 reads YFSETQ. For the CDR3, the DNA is TGCGCCAGCAGCTTGGGCCAGTCCCAATCACCCCTCCACTTT. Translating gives CASSLGQSQSPLHF.

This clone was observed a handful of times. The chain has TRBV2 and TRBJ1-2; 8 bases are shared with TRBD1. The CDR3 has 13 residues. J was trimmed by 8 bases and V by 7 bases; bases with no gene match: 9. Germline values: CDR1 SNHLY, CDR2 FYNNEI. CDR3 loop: CASTWEGTGGYTF. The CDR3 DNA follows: TGTGCCAGCACCTGGGAGGGGACAGGAGGCTACACCTTC.

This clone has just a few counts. This CDR3 reads CASSKKRERSDTQYF. The CDR3 region has the DNA TGTGCCAGCAGCAAAAAAAGGGAGCGCTCAGATACGCAGTATTTT. The chain recombines TRBV7-9 with TRBJ2-3; D is perhaps TRBD2 (5 bases). V was cut by 5 bases and J by 4 bases, with 16 bases left in between. This CDR3 is built from 15 residues. The germline gives CDR1 SEHNR, CDR2 FQNEAQ (reference sequence).

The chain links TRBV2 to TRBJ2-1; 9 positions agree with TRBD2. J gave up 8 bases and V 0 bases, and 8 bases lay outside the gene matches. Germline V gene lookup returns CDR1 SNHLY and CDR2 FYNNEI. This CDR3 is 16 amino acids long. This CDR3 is CASSEAVIAGDHEQFF. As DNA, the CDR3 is TGTGCCAGCAGTGAAGCGGTAATAGCGGGAGATCATGAGCAGTTCTTC.

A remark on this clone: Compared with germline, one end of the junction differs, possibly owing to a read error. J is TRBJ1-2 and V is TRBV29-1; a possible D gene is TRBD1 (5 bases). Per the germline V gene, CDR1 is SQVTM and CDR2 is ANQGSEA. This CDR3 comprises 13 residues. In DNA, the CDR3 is TGCAGCGTTAGGCCCTCAGGGAACTCTGGCTACACCTTC. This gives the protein CSVRPSGNSGYTF. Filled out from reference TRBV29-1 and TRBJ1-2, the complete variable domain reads SAVISQKPSRDICQRGTSLTIQCQVDSQVTMMFWYRQQPGQSLTLIATANQGSEATYESGFVIDKFPISRPNLTFSTLTVSNMSPEDSSIYLCSVRPSGNSGYTFGSGTRLTVV.

The CDR3 is CASSRQGGSNQPQHF. The CDR3 DNA reads TGTGCCAGCTCGCGACAGGGAGGCAGCAATCAGCCCCAGCATTTT. The chain employs TRBV18 and TRBJ1-5, with 7 bases matching TRBD1. The V segment lost 6 bases and the J segment 1 base; nucleotides outside the gene matches: 6. CDR1 and CDR2 (germline): KGHSH, LQKENI. This CDR3 is built from 15 residues.

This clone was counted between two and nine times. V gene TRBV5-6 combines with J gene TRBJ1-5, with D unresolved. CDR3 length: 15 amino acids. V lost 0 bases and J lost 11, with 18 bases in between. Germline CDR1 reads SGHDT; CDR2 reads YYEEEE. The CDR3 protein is CASSLATTRHGAQHF. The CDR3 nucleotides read TGTGCCAGCAGCTTGGCCACCACTCGACATGGGGCCCAGCATTTT.

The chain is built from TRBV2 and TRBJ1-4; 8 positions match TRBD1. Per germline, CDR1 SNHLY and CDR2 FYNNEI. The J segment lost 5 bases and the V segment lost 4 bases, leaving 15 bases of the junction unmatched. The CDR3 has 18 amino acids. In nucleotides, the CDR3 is TGTGCCAGCAGTGTAAGCGACAGGGGCGAGCATTGGAATGAAAAACTGTTTTTT. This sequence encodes CASSVSDRGEHWNEKLFF.